These T cell receptor beta chains were read from a single sample in a study of identical twins. A single record per CDR3 protein comes from TCRdb applying MiXCR to the 5' RACE reads. The sample contains some 1,700,000 distinct CDR3 sequences, about 30% of which appear only once. The sequenced sample was cord blood. These receptors were taken from a newborn girl in good health. CDR3s include the opening cysteine and the closing phenylalanine or tryptophan. The order of the fields is V gene, clone size, J gene, D gene, CDR3 length, CDR3 DNA, CDR3 protein. A D gene is named only where the DNA matches it firmly. The size entry is marked missing in some rows and otherwise reads once, few, many or a size class.

v_gene: TRBV20-1; abundance: few; j_gene: TRBJ1-6; d_gene: NA; len: 14; CDR3nt: TGCAGTGCCCTAGCCGGTCGGGGGAATTCACCCCTCCACTTT; CDR3aa: CSALAGRGNSPLHF
v_gene: TRBV11-3; abundance: NA; j_gene: TRBJ2-3; d_gene: TRBD2; len: 16; CDR3nt: TGTGCCAGCAGCATCGCTGGGACTAGCGGCACAGATACGCAGTATTTT; CDR3aa: CASSIAGTSGTDTQYF
v_gene: TRBV6-2/TRBV6-3; abundance: few; j_gene: TRBJ2-7; d_gene: TRBD2; len: 15; CDR3nt: TGTGCCAGCAGTTCCTCGAGCGGGAGGGCCCACGAGCAGTACTTC; CDR3aa: CASSSSSGRAHEQYF
v_gene: TRBV7-2; abundance: few; j_gene: TRBJ2-1; d_gene: TRBD2; len: 16; CDR3nt: TGTGCCAGCAGCTTACGGGCCGGGAGGGCCTACAATGAGCAGTTCTTC; CDR3aa: CASSLRAGRAYNEQFF
v_gene: TRBV3-1; abundance: few; j_gene: TRBJ2-1; d_gene: TRBD2; len: 19; CDR3nt: TGTGCCAGCAGCCAATTACCGTCGGGCGTGCCGGGACTAGCCAATGAGCAGTTCTTC; CDR3aa: CASSQLPSGVPGLANEQFF
v_gene: TRBV14; abundance: few; j_gene: TRBJ2-7; d_gene: TRBD1; len: 17; CDR3nt: TGTGCCAGCAGCCAAGGATTCCGGGACAGGGAAGTGTACGAGCAGTACTTC; CDR3aa: CASSQGFRDREVYEQYF
v_gene: TRBV19; abundance: NA; j_gene: TRBJ2-7; d_gene: NA; len: 13; CDR3nt: TGTGCCACTTCAGAGGCAGCCCCCTACGAGCAGTACTTC; CDR3aa: CATSEAAPYEQYF
v_gene: TRBV12-3/TRBV12-4; abundance: few; j_gene: TRBJ2-3; d_gene: NA; len: 14; CDR3nt: TGTGCCAGCAGTTGGGGCGGGAACACAGATACGCAGTATTTT; CDR3aa: CASSWGGNTDTQYF
v_gene: TRBV10-3; abundance: many; j_gene: TRBJ2-5; d_gene: TRBD2; len: 15; CDR3nt: TGTGCCATCAGTGAGTCGCCCGGGGGGGCTGAGACCCAGTACTTC; CDR3aa: CAISESPGGAETQYF
v_gene: TRBV6-6; abundance: NA; j_gene: TRBJ1-6; d_gene: TRBD1; len: 15; CDR3nt: TGTGCCAGCAGTTACTTGACAGGGGGCTATTCACCCCTCCACTTT; CDR3aa: CASSYLTGGYSPLHF
v_gene: TRBV20-1; abundance: NA; j_gene: TRBJ2-7; d_gene: TRBD2; len: 14; CDR3nt: TGCAGTGCTATCCCGACTAGCGACTCCTACGAGCAGTACTTC; CDR3aa: CSAIPTSDSYEQYF
v_gene: TRBV27; abundance: few; j_gene: TRBJ1-2; d_gene: NA; len: 13; CDR3nt: TGTGCCAGCAACGGCAGGGAGGGAGGTGGCTACACCTTC; CDR3aa: CASNGREGGGYTF
v_gene: TRBV6-6; abundance: NA; j_gene: TRBJ2-5; d_gene: NA; len: 12; CDR3nt: TGTGCCAGCAGTGGGCCGGAGGGGACCCAGTACTTC; CDR3aa: CASSGPEGTQYF
v_gene: TRBV5-1; abundance: NA; j_gene: TRBJ1-6; d_gene: NA; len: 15; CDR3nt: TGCGCCGGCATATATTCCGGACAGCTAAATTCACCCCTCCACTTT; CDR3aa: CAGIYSGQLNSPLHF
v_gene: TRBV9; abundance: NA; j_gene: TRBJ2-5; d_gene: NA; len: 14; CDR3nt: TGTGCCAGCAGCGTAGGACTAGGGTTGGGGACCCAGTACTTC; CDR3aa: CASSVGLGLGTQYF
v_gene: TRBV28; abundance: many; j_gene: TRBJ2-7; d_gene: NA; len: 14; CDR3nt: TGTGCCAGCAGTCCAGGATCCCTCTCCTACGAGCAGTACTTC; CDR3aa: CASSPGSLSYEQYF
v_gene: TRBV29-1; abundance: NA; j_gene: TRBJ1-1; d_gene: NA; len: 15; CDR3nt: TGCAGCGTTGGGAGGCGGGGAACAAGGGACACTGAAGCTTTCTTT; CDR3aa: CSVGRRGTRDTEAFF
v_gene: TRBV9; abundance: few; j_gene: TRBJ2-3; d_gene: NA; len: 14; CDR3nt: TGTGCCAGCAGCGTAGTCTCAGGGCGAGATACGCAGTATTTT; CDR3aa: CASSVVSGRDTQYF
v_gene: TRBV12-3/TRBV12-4; abundance: NA; j_gene: TRBJ1-2; d_gene: NA; len: 14; CDR3nt: TGTGCCAGCACCCCGGCAGGGAACAACTATGGCTACACCTTC; CDR3aa: CASTPAGNNYGYTF
v_gene: TRBV4-2; abundance: NA; j_gene: TRBJ2-1; d_gene: NA; len: 17; CDR3nt: TGTGCCAGCAGCCAAGATCGAACGGGGGCGATTTACAATGAGCAGTTCTTC; CDR3aa: CASSQDRTGAIYNEQFF
v_gene: TRBV28; abundance: NA; j_gene: TRBJ2-7; d_gene: NA; len: 15; CDR3nt: TGTGCCAGCAGTTCTATGGGTCAGAAAGACTACGAGCAGTACTTC; CDR3aa: CASSSMGQKDYEQYF
v_gene: TRBV6-6; abundance: NA; j_gene: TRBJ1-5; d_gene: TRBD1; len: 15; CDR3nt: TGTGCCAGCAGTTCGAGACAGGGTGGCAATCAGCCCCAGCATTTT; CDR3aa: CASSSRQGGNQPQHF
v_gene: TRBV30; abundance: NA; j_gene: TRBJ2-7; d_gene: TRBD1; len: 13; CDR3nt: TGTGCCTGGAGTGAACAGGGGTCCTACGAGCAGTACTTC; CDR3aa: CAWSEQGSYEQYF
v_gene: TRBV20-1; abundance: NA; j_gene: TRBJ2-1; d_gene: TRBD2; len: 17; CDR3nt: TGCAGTGCTCCCGGACTAGCGGGAGGTTGGGGCCTCAATGAGCAGTTCTTC; CDR3aa: CSAPGLAGGWGLNEQFF
v_gene: TRBV6-1; abundance: NA; j_gene: TRBJ1-1; d_gene: TRBD1; len: 14; CDR3nt: TGTGCCAGCAGGGGCTACGTACAGGGGGCTGAAGCTTTCTTT; CDR3aa: CASRGYVQGAEAFF
v_gene: TRBV20-1; abundance: NA; j_gene: TRBJ2-1; d_gene: NA; len: 14; CDR3nt: TGCAGTGCTAACCGGGGGAACACCTACAATGAGCAGTTCTTC; CDR3aa: CSANRGNTYNEQFF
v_gene: TRBV20-1; abundance: NA; j_gene: TRBJ1-5; d_gene: TRBD1; len: 14; CDR3nt: TGCAGTGCTACCCAGGGGGCGCAGGGTCAGCCCCAGCATTTT; CDR3aa: CSATQGAQGQPQHF
v_gene: TRBV18; abundance: few; j_gene: TRBJ1-1; d_gene: TRBD1; len: 15; CDR3nt: TGTGCCAGCTCACCACTTCAGGGGGAGAACACTGAAGCTTTCTTT; CDR3aa: CASSPLQGENTEAFF
v_gene: TRBV5-1; abundance: once; j_gene: TRBJ1-3; d_gene: TRBD1; len: 15; CDR3nt: TGCGCCAGCAGCCGCGACAGGGGGCTTTCAAACACCATATATTTT; CDR3aa: CASSRDRGLSNTIYF
v_gene: TRBV15; abundance: NA; j_gene: TRBJ1-2; d_gene: TRBD1; len: 17; CDR3nt: TGTGCCACCAGCAGAGATAGAGGGACAGGGGTCTACTATGGCTACACCTTC; CDR3aa: CATSRDRGTGVYYGYTF
v_gene: TRBV12-5; abundance: NA; j_gene: TRBJ2-1; d_gene: TRBD2; len: 17; CDR3nt: TGTGCTAGTGGTTTGGTACTTGGGACTAGCGGGAACAATGAGCAGTTCTTC; CDR3aa: CASGLVLGTSGNNEQFF